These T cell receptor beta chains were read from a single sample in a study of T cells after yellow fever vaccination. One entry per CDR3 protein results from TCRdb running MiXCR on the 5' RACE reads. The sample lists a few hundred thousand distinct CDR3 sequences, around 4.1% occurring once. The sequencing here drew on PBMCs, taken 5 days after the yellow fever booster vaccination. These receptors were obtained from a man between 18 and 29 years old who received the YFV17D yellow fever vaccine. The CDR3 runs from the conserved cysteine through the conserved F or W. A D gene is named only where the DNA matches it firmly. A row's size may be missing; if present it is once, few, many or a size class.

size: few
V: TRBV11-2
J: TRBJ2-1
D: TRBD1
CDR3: CASSLVAGQGNNEQFF
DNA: TGTGCCAGCAGCTTAGTAGCAGGACAGGGGAACAATGAGCAGTTCTTC

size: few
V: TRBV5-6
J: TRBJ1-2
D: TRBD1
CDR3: CASSLGTGLGGYTF
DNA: TGTGCCAGCAGCTTGGGGACAGGACTCGGGGGCTACACCTTC

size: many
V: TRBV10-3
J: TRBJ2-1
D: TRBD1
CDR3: CAIRELPGQGADEQFF
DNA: TGTGCCATCAGAGAGCTCCCGGGACAGGGGGCTGATGAGCAGTTCTTC

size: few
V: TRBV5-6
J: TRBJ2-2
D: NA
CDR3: CASSLGQYTGELFF
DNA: TGTGCCAGCAGCCTAGGACAGTACACCGGGGAGCTGTTTTTT

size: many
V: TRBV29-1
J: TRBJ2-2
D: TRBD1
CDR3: CSESAGTGGTGELFF
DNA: TGCAGCGAAAGCGCCGGGACAGGGGGGACCGGGGAGCTGTTTTTT

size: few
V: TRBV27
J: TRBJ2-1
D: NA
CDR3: CASSFRDLNEQFF
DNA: TGTGCCAGCAGTTTCAGGGATCTCAATGAGCAGTTCTTC

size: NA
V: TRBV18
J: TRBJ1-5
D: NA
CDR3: CASSRRQDQPQHF
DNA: TGTGCCAGCTCAAGAAGACAGGATCAGCCCCAGCATTTT

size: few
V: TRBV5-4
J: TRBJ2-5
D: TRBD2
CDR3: CASSLILSGLAGVETQYF
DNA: TGTGCCAGCAGCCTTATCCTTTCGGGACTAGCGGGGGTCGAGACCCAGTACTTC

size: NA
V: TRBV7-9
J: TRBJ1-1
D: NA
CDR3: CASSLGGGLNTEAFF
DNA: TGTGCCAGCAGCCTCGGCGGGGGGCTGAACACTGAAGCTTTCTTT

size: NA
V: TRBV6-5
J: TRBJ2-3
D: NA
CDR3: CASRRWVQARSTDTQYF
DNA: TGTGCCAGCCGAAGATGGGTCCAGGCGAGAAGCACAGATACGCAGTATTTT

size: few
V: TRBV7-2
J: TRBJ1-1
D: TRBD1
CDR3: CASSLARQGIEAFF
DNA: TGTGCCAGCAGCTTAGCGAGACAGGGGATCGAAGCTTTCTTT

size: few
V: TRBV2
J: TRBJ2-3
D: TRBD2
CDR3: CASKGLPPHKAQYF
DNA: TGTGCCAGCAAGGGACTACCCCCTCACAAGGCGCAGTATTTT

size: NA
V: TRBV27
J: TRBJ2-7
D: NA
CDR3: CASSSSPVGEQYF
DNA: TGTGCCAGCAGTTCTTCCCCGGTGGGCGAGCAGTACTTC

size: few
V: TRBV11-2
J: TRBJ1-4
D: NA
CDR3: CASSSGQHATNEKLFF
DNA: TGTGCCAGCAGCTCCGGACAGCACGCAACTAATGAAAAACTGTTTTTT

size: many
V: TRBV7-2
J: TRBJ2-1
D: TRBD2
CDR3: CASTGTRRNEQFF
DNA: TGTGCCAGCACCGGGACTAGACGCAATGAGCAGTTCTTC

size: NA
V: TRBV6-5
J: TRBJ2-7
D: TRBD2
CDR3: CASSSLAGGSYEQYF
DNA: TGTGCCAGCAGTTCACTAGCGGGGGGCTCCTACGAGCAGTACTTC

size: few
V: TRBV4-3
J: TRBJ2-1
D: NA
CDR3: CASSQERAGYNEQFF
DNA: TGCGCCAGCAGCCAAGAGCGGGCTGGATACAATGAGCAGTTCTTC

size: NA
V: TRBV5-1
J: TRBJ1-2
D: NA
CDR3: CASSLADSNYGYTF
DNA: TGCGCCAGCAGCTTGGCCGACAGCAACTATGGCTACACCTTC

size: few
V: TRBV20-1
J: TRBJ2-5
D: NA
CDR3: CSVPESYGVGETQYF
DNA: TGCAGTGTCCCAGAGTCCTACGGCGTCGGAGAGACCCAGTACTTC

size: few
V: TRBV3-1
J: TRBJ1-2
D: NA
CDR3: CASSPRDWGHGYTF
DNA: TGTGCCAGCAGCCCTCGGGATTGGGGTCATGGCTACACCTTC

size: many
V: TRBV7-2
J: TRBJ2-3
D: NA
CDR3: CASSLDRTSTDTQYF
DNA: TGTGCCAGCAGCTTAGACCGGACTAGCACAGATACGCAGTATTTT

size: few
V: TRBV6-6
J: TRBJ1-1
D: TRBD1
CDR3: CASSPAGGATTEAFF
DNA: TGTGCCAGCAGCCCAGCAGGGGGCGCGACCACTGAAGCTTTCTTT

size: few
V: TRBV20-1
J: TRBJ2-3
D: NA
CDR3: CSARAPSADTQYF
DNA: TGCAGTGCTAGAGCCCCTAGCGCAGATACGCAGTATTTT